The entry below describes one T cell receptor beta chain. The assay was immunoSEQ multiplex PCR, and TCRdb's table has in-frame clones only and misses some. In the table there are some 150,000 clones, about four fifths of which are singletons. This sample is drawn from a study of blood T cell repertoires in COVID-19. The CDR3 is 15 amino acids. Germline V CDR1 and CDR2: MNHEY, SVGAGI. V was cut by 6 bases and J by 7 bases, with 19 bases left in between. The sequence came from an older woman with active or convalescent COVID-19. The chain joins TRBV6-5 to TRBJ1-5; tentatively, D is TRBD1 (5 bases). The sequenced sample was peripheral blood. DNA of the CDR3: TGTGCCAGCAGCCGGGCCGTGGGGCTAGGCCAGCCCCAGCATTTT. Amino acids: CASSRAVGLGQPQHF.